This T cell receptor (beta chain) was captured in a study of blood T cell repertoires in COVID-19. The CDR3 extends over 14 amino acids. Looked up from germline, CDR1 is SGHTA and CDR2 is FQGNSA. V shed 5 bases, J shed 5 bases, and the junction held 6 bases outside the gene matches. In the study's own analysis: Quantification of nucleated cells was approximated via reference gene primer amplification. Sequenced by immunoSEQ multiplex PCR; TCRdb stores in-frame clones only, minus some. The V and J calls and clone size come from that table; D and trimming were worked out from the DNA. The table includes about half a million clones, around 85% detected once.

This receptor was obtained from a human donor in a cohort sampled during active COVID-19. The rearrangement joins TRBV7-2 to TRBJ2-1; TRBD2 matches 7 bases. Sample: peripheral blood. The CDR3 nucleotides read TGTGCCAGCAGCCCAAGAGGGACTAACAATGAGCAGTTCTTC. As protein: CASSPRGTNNEQFF.